The 22 T cell receptor beta chains listed next were all sequenced from one sample in a study of human versus mouse CDR3 diversity and MHC coevolution. The data were produced by immunoSEQ multiplex PCR, yet TCRdb's version contains in-frame clones alone and is incomplete. Of about 83,000 clones detected, around 93% appear once; the ten largest clones hold more than 0.13%. The sample consisted of naive CD4+ T cells from blood. Subset described: CD45RO-negative CD62L-positive naive CD4 T cells. The receptors originated from a person aged 25 to 69 in good health.

This sequence joins TRBV30 and TRBJ2-3, with 9 bases aligning to TRBD1. Germline V gene data show CDR1 as GTSNPN and CDR2 as SVGIG (reference sequence). Trimming took 2 bases from V and 6 from J; bases not matched to a gene: 6. The length of the CDR3 is 14 residues. This CDR3 is CAWSPGQGIDTQYF. The CDR3 region has the DNA TGTGCCTGGAGTCCCGGACAGGGGATTGATACGCAGTATTTT.

This sequence joins TRBV19 and TRBJ1-1; tentatively, D is TRBD1 (5 bases). Between the trimmed V and J ends, which lost 4 bases and 0 bases, there was a span of 12 bases. This CDR3 spans 15 amino acids. Germline V lookup: CDR1 LNHDA, CDR2 SQIVND (reference sequence). The CDR3 is CASSTLDSMNTEAFF. The CDR3 DNA reads as TGTGCCAGTAGTACCCTCGACAGCATGAACACTGAAGCTTTCTTT.

The rearrangement uses TRBV19 and TRBJ1-3; D call uncertain. The CDR3 covers 11 residues. Looked up from germline, CDR1 is LNHDA and CDR2 is SQIVND (reference sequence). The V gene lost 11 bases and the J gene lost 4 bases, with 9 bases spanning the gap. This CDR3 reads CAARGGNTIYF. The CDR3, as DNA: TGTGCCGCCCGAGGAGGAAACACCATATATTTT.

This clone was seen once. The chain couples TRBV15 to TRBJ2-2; 7 positions agree with TRBD1. V lost 7 bases to trimming and J lost 0 bases; unmatched junction nucleotides: 5. CDR1 LNHNV and CDR2 YYDKDF come from the germline V gene (reference sequence). The CDR3 has 15 amino acids. This CDR3 reads CATIRDSTNTGELFF. In nucleotides, the CDR3 is TGTGCCACCATCCGGGACAGCACGAACACCGGGGAGCTGTTTTTT.

This chain connects TRBV7-2 to TRBJ2-7; 9 bases are a match to TRBD1. V dropped 5 bases and J dropped 3; count of bases not matched to a gene: 5. Looked up from germline, CDR1 is SGHTA and CDR2 is FQGNSA. CDR3 length equals 14 residues. The CDR3 sequence is CASSTGTGYYEQYF. For the CDR3, the DNA is TGTGCCAGCAGCACGGGGACAGGGTACTACGAGCAGTACTTC. The full variable domain, its missing parts supplied by reference TRBV7-2 and TRBJ2-7, is GAGVSQSPSNKVTEKGKDVELRCDPISGHTALYWYRQSLGQGLEFLIYFQGNSAPDKSGLPSDRFSAERTGGSVSTLTIQRTQQEDSAVYLCASSTGTGYYEQYFGPGTRLTVT.

The chain has TRBV28 and TRBJ2-7; 9 nucleotides line up with TRBD2. Unmatched junction bases numbered 5, after V lost 7 bases and J lost 4 bases. The germline V gene encodes CDR1 MDHEN and CDR2 SYDVKM. The length of the CDR3 is 13 residues. The CDR3 loop is CASNIAGAYEQYF. In nucleotides, the CDR3 is TGTGCCAGCAATATAGCGGGGGCGTACGAGCAGTACTTC. Drawing the rest from reference TRBV28 and TRBJ2-7, the complete variable domain is DVKVTQSSRYLVKRTGEKVFLECVQDMDHENMFWYRQDPGLGLRLIYFSYDVKMKEKGDIPEGYSVSREKKERFSLILESASTNQTSMYLCASNIAGAYEQYFGPGTRLTVT.

J is TRBJ2-1 and V is TRBV2, with a weak D call TRBD1 (6 bases). Trimming removed 4 bases from V and 6 bases from J, with 16 bases in between. There are 15 residues in the CDR3. Looked up from germline, CDR1 is SNHLY and CDR2 is FYNNEI. The CDR3 nucleotides are TGTGCCAGCAGTGCTAGGACAGAAGATTTCAATGAGCAGTTCTTC. Encoded protein: CASSARTEDFNEQFF.

The rearrangement uses TRBV7-2 and TRBJ1-2; 12 positions agree with TRBD1. The length of the CDR3 is 17 residues. J was trimmed by 4 bases and V by 5 bases; bases with no gene match: 11. Germline V gives CDR1 SGHTA, CDR2 FQGNSA. The CDR3 protein is CASSPPGTGGKSYGYTF. The CDR3 nucleotides read TGTGCCAGCAGCCCCCCGGGGACAGGGGGCAAGAGCTATGGCTACACCTTC.

V gene TRBV6-6 combines with J gene TRBJ1-2; TRBD1 matches at 7 bases. CDR3 length: 15 residues. Per the germline V gene, CDR1 is MNHNY and CDR2 is SVGAGI (reference sequence). Unmatched junction bases numbered 7, after V lost 6 bases and J lost 0 bases. CDR3 DNA sequence: TGTGCCAGCAGGTTACGGGACAGCGCTAACTATGGCTACACCTTC. Translation: CASRLRDSANYGYTF.

Here the CDR3 reads CASKEGGPGISNQPQHF. The DNA of the CDR3 is TGTGCCAGCAAAGAAGGGGGCCCCGGGATTAGCAATCAGCCCCAGCATTTT. The chain joins TRBV2 to TRBJ1-5; 7 bases line up with TRBD1. V lost 7 bases, J lost 0 bases, and 12 bases stayed unmatched. Per germline, CDR1 SNHLY and CDR2 FYNNEI. CDR3 size: 17 residues.

This rearrangement joins TRBV12-5 to TRBJ2-1; the match to TRBD2 covers 14 bases. Germline values: CDR1 LGHNT, CDR2 FRNRAP. With 6 bases clipped from V and 7 bases from J, the junction kept 2 bases outside the gene matches. This CDR3 comprises 14 residues. The chain's CDR3 is CASGWTSGRNEQFF. The DNA of the CDR3 is TGTGCTAGTGGCTGGACTAGCGGGAGGAATGAGCAGTTCTTC.

This sequence joins TRBV27 and TRBJ2-1, with TRBD2 identical over 10 bases. CDR1 is MNHEY, CDR2 SMNVEV, per germline (reference sequence). The CDR3 totals 18 residues. J lost 9 bases, V lost 5 bases, and 19 bases had no gene match. CDR3 DNA: TGTGCCAGCAGTACCTACCCCTTGGAAGCGGGGGGGCGGGGTGAGCAGTTCTTC. Its protein product is CASSTYPLEAGGRGEQFF.

The rearrangement joins TRBV10-2 to TRBJ2-3; TRBD2 aligns across 12 bases. This CDR3 region has 17 residues. V shed 0 bases, J shed 4 bases, and the junction held 5 bases outside the gene matches. Germline V gene sequence: CDR1 WSHSY, CDR2 SAAADI. The CDR3 DNA reads as TGCGCCAGCAGTGAGTCACGACTAGCGGGAGTACCAGATACGCAGTATTTT. Its protein is CASSESRLAGVPDTQYF.

The chain joins TRBV30 to TRBJ1-2; 8 bases fit TRBD1. This CDR3 comprises 17 residues. Germline CDR1 reads GTSNPN; CDR2 reads SVGIG (reference sequence). Germline trimming cut 2 bases from V and 5 bases from J; bases unmatched to any gene: 16. The CDR3 region is CAWSRLPGTGLPYGYTF. CDR3 in DNA: TGTGCCTGGAGTCGACTTCCGGGGACAGGTCTACCTTATGGCTACACCTTC.

The rearrangement uses TRBV5-1 and TRBJ2-1; the match to TRBD1 covers 9 bases. Germline values: CDR1 SGHRS, CDR2 YFSETQ. J was trimmed by 4 bases and V by 2 bases; bases with no gene match: 13. This CDR3 comprises 18 residues. CDR3 sequence reads: CASSLGTGSSNVYNEQFF. CDR3 coding DNA: TGCGCCAGCAGCTTAGGGACAGGGTCTTCGAATGTATACAATGAGCAGTTCTTC.

J is TRBJ2-3 and V is TRBV27; D is uncertain. Trimming took 3 bases from V and 4 from J, leaving 11 bases between them. CDR3 length equals 14 residues. Germline CDR1 reads MNHEY; CDR2 reads SMNVEV (reference sequence). In nucleotides, the CDR3 is TGTGCCAGCAGTTTTCTTAGCAGCGCAGATACGCAGTATTTT. Protein sequence: CASSFLSSADTQYF.

J is TRBJ1-2 and V is TRBV5-5; no clear D. This CDR3 comprises 14 residues. V lost 1 base to trimming and J lost 0 bases, with 7 bases between them. The germline CDR1 and CDR2 sequences are SGHKS and YYEKEE (reference sequence). This chain's CDR3 is CASSLTEPNYGYTF. The CDR3 DNA sequence: TGTGCCAGCAGCTTGACAGAGCCTAACTATGGCTACACCTTC. Using reference TRBV5-5 and TRBJ1-2 for the parts outside the CDR3, the full variable domain is DAGVTQSPTHLIKTRGQQVTLRCSPISGHKSVSWYQQVLGQGPQFIFQYYEKEERGRGNFPDRFSARQFPNYSSELNVNALLLGDSALYLCASSLTEPNYGYTFGSGTRLTVV.

This clone is a singleton in its sample. The chain combines TRBV2 with TRBJ1-2, with D unresolved. V gave up 11 bases and J gave up 8 bases, with 18 bases separating them. CDR1 is SNHLY, CDR2 FYNNEI, per germline. This CDR3 contains 12 residues. CDR3 sequence reads: CAGGGPARGYTF. The CDR3 DNA sequence: TGTGCCGGCGGTGGCCCGGCTAGGGGCTACACCTTC. The full variable domain, in which reference TRBV2 and TRBJ1-2 provide the parts outside the CDR3, is EPEVTQTPSHQVTQMGQEVILRCVPISNHLYFYWYRQILGQKVEFLVSFYNNEISEKSEIFDDQFSVERPDGSNFTLKIRSTKLEDSAMYFCAGGGPARGYTFGSGTRLTVV.

The J gene is TRBJ1-2, the V gene TRBV15, with D maybe TRBD1 (5 bases). The CDR3 length is 15 residues. Per germline, CDR1 LNHNV and CDR2 YYDKDF (reference sequence). V lost 5 bases, J lost 8 bases, and 21 bases lay in between. The CDR3 bases are TGTGCCACCAGCCCTAAGAGGGCGGGGCTCATCGGCTACACCTTC. It is translated as CATSPKRAGLIGYTF. The full variable domain, with the rest looked up from reference TRBV15 and TRBJ1-2, is DAMVIQNPRYQVTQFGKPVTLSCSQTLNHNVMYWYQQKSSQAPKLLFHYYDKDFNNEADTPDNFQSRRPNTSFCFLDIRSPGLGDTAMYLCATSPKRAGLIGYTFGSGTRLTVV.

CDR3 sequence (DNA): TGTGCCAGCAGCTTAGCCACACTAGCGGGAGGGTACGAGCAGTACTTC. Protein: CASSLATLAGGYEQYF. The chain combines TRBV11-2 with TRBJ2-7; 13 bases match TRBD2. The CDR3 extends over 16 amino acids. Germline CDR1 is SGHAT and CDR2 is FQNNGV. The J segment lost 4 bases and the V segment lost 1 base, leaving 4 bases of the junction unmatched.

The J gene is TRBJ2-5, the V gene TRBV18; TRBD2 agrees at 8 bases. The CDR3 has 14 residues. Germline V gives CDR1 KGHSH, CDR2 LQKENI. V dropped 3 bases and J dropped 3; count of bases not matched to a gene: 3. DNA of the CDR3: TGTGCCAGCTCACCCCAACTAGCGGAAGAGACCCAGTACTTC. Its translation is CASSPQLAEETQYF.

The genes are TRBV11-2 and TRBJ1-5, with D uncertain. Germline assignment: CDR1 SGHAT and CDR2 FQNNGV. This CDR3 spans 13 amino acids. V lost 1 base, J lost 11 bases, and 12 bases lay in between. The CDR3 nucleotides read TGTGCCAGCAGCTTAGTTGAGGGCTTAGCCCAGCATTTT. Amino acid sequence: CASSLVEGLAQHF.